This TCR beta chain was obtained from a study of blood T cell repertoires in COVID-19. Study-level information: Both acute and convalescent COVID-19 samples were obtained from the United States, Italy and Spain. T cells, B-cell-depleted T cells, or PBMCs supplied cDNA or gDNA.

CDR1 is SGHRS, CDR2 YFSETQ, per germline. Trimming left V 0 bases short and J 1 base short, with 4 bases between. CDR3 length: 13 amino acids. Original methodology: Counts of nucleated cells, estimated from reference gene primer amplification, were obtained. This table comes from immunoSEQ multiplex PCR, and its TCRdb copy is limited to in-frame clones, with some not included. The DNA was the basis for D and trimming; V, J and clone size are from that table. The sample yields 100,000 to 150,000 clones, over 60% seen once. The source material was peripheral blood. The gene calls are TRBV5-1 and TRBJ1-1; D is ambiguous. The clonotype originates from a woman between 65 and 79 years old with acute or convalescent COVID-19. CDR3 DNA sequence: TGCGCCAGCAGCTTGGACACGAACACTGAAGCTTTCTTT. It encodes CASSLDTNTEAFF.